Listed here are 31 T cell receptor beta chains from one sample, sequenced in a study of blood T cell repertoires in COVID-19. The assay was immunoSEQ multiplex PCR, and TCRdb's table has in-frame clones only and misses some. The profile shows about 300,000 clones, 86% of them singletons. Sequenced input: PBMCs or T cells enriched from blood (not recorded which). The receptors were sampled from a woman aged 18-29 years who had recovered from COVID-19.

The J gene is TRBJ2-3, the V gene TRBV12-5, with D perhaps matching TRBD2 (5 bases). Germline loops: CDR1 LGHNT, CDR2 FRNRAP. The CDR3 is 17 amino acids. Trimming cost V 5 bases and J 3 bases, with 21 bases left between them. The CDR3 DNA follows: TGTGCTAGTGGTCGACTTAACAGAGACGAGGGTACAGATACGCAGTATTTT. It specifies CASGRLNRDEGTDTQYF.

This clone was picked up one time. The chain links TRBV30 to TRBJ1-1; D ambiguous. The germline CDR1 and CDR2 sequences are GTSNPN and SVGIG (reference sequence). The CDR3 consists of 15 residues. The V end was cut by 5 bases, the J end by 4 bases, with 20 bases between. The CDR3 DNA reads as TGTGCCTGGGGGTTCCCCCGGGGATGGACCACTGAAGCTTTCTTT. Its translation is CAWGFPRGWTTEAFF.

V is TRBV18 and J is TRBJ2-3; D call uncertain. Per germline, CDR1 KGHSH and CDR2 LQKENI. Trimming took off 0 bases at V and 4 bases at J, with 8 bases between the two ends. The CDR3 sequence is 14 residues long. The CDR3 loop is CASSPPSMADTQYF. The DNA of the CDR3 is TGTGCCAGCTCACCACCAAGCATGGCAGATACGCAGTATTTT.

V usage is TRBV4-2 and J usage is TRBJ2-7; 11 bases line up with TRBD2. Trimming at V came to 1 base and at J to 0 bases, leaving 2 bases not matched to a gene. The germline V gene has CDR1 LGHNA and CDR2 YNFKEQ. The CDR3 covers 16 residues. The CDR3 protein is CASSQVGTSGSYEQYF. The CDR3 DNA sequence: TGTGCCAGCAGCCAAGTAGGGACTAGCGGCTCCTACGAGCAGTACTTC.

The chain links TRBV6-5 to TRBJ1-2; D unresolved. The CDR3 spans 13 residues. The germline V gene encodes CDR1 MNHEY and CDR2 SVGAGI. V was trimmed by 6 bases and J by 5 bases, leaving 13 bases between them. CDR3 region: CASRARVDYGYTF. The CDR3 nucleotides read TGTGCCAGCAGGGCACGGGTCGATTATGGCTACACCTTC.

Note on this clone: This sample also contains other DNA sequences that code for the same CDR3. This chain joins TRBV7-3 and TRBJ2-1, with a possible D match to TRBD2 (5 bases). Trimming removed 2 bases at V and 8 bases at J, with 10 bases between. The CDR3 has 13 amino acids. Per germline, CDR1 SGHTA and CDR2 FQGTGA. DNA of the CDR3: TGTGCCAGCAGCTTATCGGGGAGCGATGAGCAGTTCTTC. Translation gives CASSLSGSDEQFF. Complete variable domain (other parts from reference TRBV7-3 and TRBJ2-1): GAGVSQTPSNKVTEKGKYVELRCDPISGHTALYWYRQSLGQGPEFLIYFQGTGAADDSGLPNDRFFAVRPEGSVSTLKIQRTERGDSAVYLCASSLSGSDEQFFGPGTRLTVL.

In its sample, this clone was seen a few times. The chain uses TRBV5-1 and TRBJ2-3, with 11 bases matching TRBD1. J was trimmed by 5 bases and V by 4 bases; bases with no gene match: 9. Germline lookup yields CDR1 SGHRS and CDR2 YFSETQ. This CDR3 contains 16 residues. The CDR3 bases are TGCGCCAGCAGCCTGAGTAGGGACAGGGGGATAGATACGCAGTATTTT. Translation: CASSLSRDRGIDTQYF.

This chain links TRBV10-3 with TRBJ2-2, with no clear D. Trimming pared 8 bases from V and 6 bases from J, leaving 16 bases between. This CDR3 spans 14 amino acids. Per germline, CDR1 ENHRY and CDR2 SYGVKD. CDR3 DNA sequence: TGTGCCATCTCCAGGCCCGGCGATTCCGGGGAGCTGTTTTTT. Its protein product is CAISRPGDSGELFF.

V is TRBV5-1 and J is TRBJ1-2; 9 bases are a match to TRBD1. This CDR3 is built from 14 residues. Trimming at V came to 4 bases and at J to 8 bases, leaving 9 bases not matched to a gene. CDR1 SGHRS and CDR2 YFSETQ come from the germline V gene. CDR3 amino acids: CASSPGDREWGYTF. The DNA of the CDR3 is TGCGCCAGCAGCCCGGGGGACAGGGAATGGGGCTACACCTTC.

The gene calls are TRBV18 and TRBJ1-1; possible D gene TRBD1, 5 bases. V lost 0 bases and J 3 bases, leaving 20 bases between the germline ends. Germline CDR1 reads KGHSH; CDR2 reads LQKENI. The CDR3 is 18 amino acids. CDR3 coding DNA: TGTGCCAGCTCACCACCCTCCTCGGGGGGGGTCGGGTACACTGAAGCTTTCTTT. It is translated as CASSPPSSGGVGYTEAFF.

This clone occurred once. The V gene is TRBV4-1, the J gene TRBJ2-5, with D perhaps matching TRBD2 (6 bases). The V and J ends lost 1 base and 7 bases respectively, with 16 bases between them. The CDR3 length is 15 residues. Germline V CDR1 and CDR2: MGHRA, YSYEKL. The CDR3 sequence: CASSQVERRGGTQYF. The CDR3 DNA sequence: TGCGCCAGCAGCCAAGTTGAGCGGAGGGGAGGGACCCAGTACTTC.

The chain uses TRBV12-5 and TRBJ2-2, with D unresolved. V lost 0 bases, J lost 7 bases, and 18 bases lay in between. The CDR3 runs to 17 residues. The germline V gene encodes CDR1 LGHNT and CDR2 FRNRAP. This CDR3 reads CASGLVWAALKVGELFF. The CDR3 DNA reads as TGTGCTAGTGGTTTGGTCTGGGCAGCCCTCAAGGTCGGGGAGCTGTTTTTT. Together with reference TRBV12-5 and TRBJ2-2, the CDR3 gives the full variable domain: DARVTQTPRHKVTEMGQEVTMRCQPILGHNTVFWYRQTMMQGLELLAYFRNRAPLDDSGMPKDRFSAEMPDATLATLKIQPSEPRDSAVYFCASGLVWAALKVGELFFGEGSRLTVL.

The chain combines TRBV7-9 with TRBJ1-2, with unresolved D. Germline V lookup: CDR1 SEHNR, CDR2 FQNEAQ (reference sequence). The V gene lost 1 base and the J gene lost 3 bases, with 15 bases spanning the gap. This CDR3 region has 16 residues. The DNA of the CDR3 is TGTGCCAGCAGCTTAGACGGACTTGCATCCCACTATGGCTACACCTTC. Protein sequence: CASSLDGLASHYGYTF.

V and J are TRBV5-1 and TRBJ2-5, with D tentatively TRBD2 (6 bases). Germline CDR1 SGHRS, CDR2 YFSETQ. Trimming stripped 4 bases from V and 1 base from J, with 23 bases between. The CDR3 contains 18 residues. The CDR3 spells CASSPWGGVPAGQETQYF. In DNA form, the CDR3 reads TGCGCCAGCAGCCCGTGGGGCGGGGTCCCCGCCGGCCAAGAGACCCAGTACTTC. The full variable domain, rest sourced from reference TRBV5-1 and TRBJ2-5, is KAGVTQTPRYLIKTRGQQVTLSCSPISGHRSVSWYQQTPGQGLQFLFEYFSETQRNKGNFPGRFSGRQFSNSRSEMNVSTLELGDSALYLCASSPWGGVPAGQETQYFGPGTRLLVL.

This chain joins TRBV27 and TRBJ1-3, with D tentatively TRBD1 (6 bases). Germline CDR1 and CDR2: MNHEY and SMNVEV (reference sequence). This CDR3 region has 15 residues. The V and J ends lost 3 bases and 0 bases respectively, with 9 bases between them. The chain's CDR3 is CASSLQGSSGNTIYF. CDR3 sequence (DNA): TGTGCCAGCAGTTTGCAGGGGTCCTCTGGAAACACCATATATTTT.

V is TRBV5-1 and J is TRBJ1-1; D is unresolved. Trimming took off 3 bases at V and 1 base at J, with 13 bases between the two ends. Germline CDR1 SGHRS, CDR2 YFSETQ. The CDR3 covers 15 residues. The CDR3 nucleotides are TGCGCCAGCAGCTCCACGGGGTACAGGAACACTGAAGCTTTCTTT. Amino acid sequence: CASSSTGYRNTEAFF. Full variable domain (remainder filled in from reference TRBV5-1 and TRBJ1-1): KAGVTQTPRYLIKTRGQQVTLSCSPISGHRSVSWYQQTPGQGLQFLFEYFSETQRNKGNFPGRFSGRQFSNSRSEMNVSTLELGDSALYLCASSSTGYRNTEAFFGQGTRLTVV.

CDR3 DNA sequence: TGTGCCAGCAGCAAAGCGGCATTTAGCATCCCGATTACCGGGGAGCTGTTTTTT. It codes for CASSKAAFSIPITGELFF. The chain couples TRBV21-1 to TRBJ2-2; the D segment call TRBD2 is taken from the table without a DNA check. TRBV21-1 is listed as a pseudogene. The CDR3 consists of 18 residues.

The V call is TRBV5-1, the J call TRBJ2-3; possibly TRBD2 for D (5 bases). V was clipped by 0 bases and J by 1 base, with 9 bases between them. The CDR3 is made up of 15 amino acids. Germline V gives CDR1 SGHRS, CDR2 YFSETQ. The CDR3 here is CASSLGYGGTDTQYF. The CDR3 DNA follows: TGCGCCAGCAGCTTGGGGTACGGGGGCACAGATACGCAGTATTTT.

The chain links TRBV7-3 to TRBJ2-1; TRBD1 aligns across 9 bases. Germline trimming cut 4 bases from V and 10 bases from J; bases unmatched to any gene: 8. The CDR3 length is 14 residues. CDR1 and CDR2 (germline): SGHTA, FQGTGA. The CDR3 protein is CASSSSWTGDEQFF. The CDR3 DNA sequence: TGTGCCAGCAGCTCGTCTTGGACAGGGGACGAGCAGTTCTTC.

The table lists this clone with a count of one. V gene TRBV2 combines with J gene TRBJ2-1, with D tentatively TRBD1 (5 bases). Deletions cut 6 bases from V and 7 bases from J, with 13 bases between. This CDR3 spans 13 amino acids. Germline-derived CDR1 and CDR2 are SNHLY and FYNNEI. The CDR3 DNA reads TGTGCCAGCAGCCAGGGTGTAAAAAATGAGCAGTTCTTC. The encoded protein is CASSQGVKNEQFF.

The count of this clone is one. The chain has TRBV5-1 and TRBJ1-2; 8 bases line up with TRBD1. Trimming cost V 5 bases and J 7 bases; bases outside gene matches: 7. Per germline, CDR1 SGHRS and CDR2 YFSETQ. CDR3 length: 13 amino acids. In DNA form, the CDR3 reads TGCGCCAGCAGTACAGGGGGAACGAGTGGCTACACCTTC. It yields the protein CASSTGGTSGYTF.

The V gene is TRBV30, the J gene TRBJ1-3; a weak D match, TRBD1 (5 bases). The ends were cut back, 1 base at V and 3 bases at J, with 10 bases in the middle. This CDR3 has 14 residues. Germline CDR1 reads GTSNPN; CDR2 reads SVGIG (reference sequence). The CDR3 sequence is CAWSAGRGGNTIYF. CDR3 coding DNA: TGTGCCTGGAGTGCGGGTAGGGGTGGAAACACCATATATTTT. Full variable domain (remainder filled in from reference TRBV30 and TRBJ1-3): SQTIHQWPATLVQPVGSPLSLECTVEGTSNPNLYWYRQAAGRGLQLLFYSVGIGQISSEVPQNLSASRPQDRQFILSSKKLLLSDSGFYLCAWSAGRGGNTIYFGEGSWLTVV.

The V and J genes are TRBV19 and TRBJ1-5; the match to TRBD1 covers 10 bases. Unmatched junction bases numbered 2, after V lost 6 bases and J lost 6 bases. The CDR3 runs to 13 residues. Germline CDR1 reads LNHDA; CDR2 reads SQIVND (reference sequence). Written as DNA, the CDR3 is TGTGCCAGTAGAGACAGGGGGCTTCAGCCCCAGCATTTT. This gives the protein CASRDRGLQPQHF.

The gene calls are TRBV19 and TRBJ1-2, with 9 bases that match TRBD1. V trimming: 5 bases; J trimming: 4 bases; junction bases outside the gene matches: 5. This CDR3 spans 14 amino acids. Germline V CDR1 and CDR2: LNHDA, SQIVND (reference sequence). Written as DNA, the CDR3 is TGTGCCAGTAGTGGGGGGACAGGGTTCTATGGCTACACCTTC. It translates to CASSGGTGFYGYTF.

The sample holds one count of this clone. The genes are TRBV6-1 and TRBJ1-1; TRBD1 matches 11 bases. The CDR3 contains 20 residues. Germline values: CDR1 MNHNS, CDR2 SASEGT. V shed 3 bases and J 4 bases; nucleotides not matched to a gene: 19. The CDR3 reads CASSEIPSLGQGVGSTEAFF. The CDR3 DNA reads as TGTGCCAGCAGTGAGATCCCATCATTGGGACAGGGGGTTGGGAGCACTGAAGCTTTCTTT.

This rearrangement joins TRBV13 to TRBJ1-2; no reliable D call. CDR1 is PRHDT, CDR2 FYEKMQ, per germline (reference sequence). The CDR3 contains 13 residues. V dropped 5 bases and J dropped 8 bases, with 15 bases sitting between them. CDR3 protein: CASSGAGPKGYTF. The CDR3 DNA reads as TGTGCCAGCAGCGGCGCGGGTCCGAAGGGCTACACCTTC.

The J gene is TRBJ2-7, the V gene TRBV7-9, with 9 bases fitting TRBD1. The CDR3 is made up of 15 amino acids. Germline V gene sequence: CDR1 SEHNR, CDR2 FQNEAQ (reference sequence). Trimming removed 1 base from V and 1 base from J; junction bases left unmatched: 2. Here the CDR3 DNA reads TGTGCCAGCAGCTTAGGAGGGACAGGGTCCTACGAGCAGTACTTC. Protein: CASSLGGTGSYEQYF.

The chain combines TRBV14 with TRBJ2-3; 10 nucleotides match TRBD1. The CDR3 is 17 amino acids. J was trimmed by 1 base and V by 0 bases; bases with no gene match: 4. Germline-derived CDR1 and CDR2 are SGHDN and FVKESK. The DNA for the CDR3 is TGTGCCAGCAGCCAAGATATCGGGACAGGGGGCACAGATACGCAGTATTTT. It specifies CASSQDIGTGGTDTQYF.

The rearrangement uses TRBV4-1 and TRBJ1-3; no reliable D call. The V end was cut by 2 bases, the J end by 0 bases, with 8 bases between. CDR3 length: 15 residues. CDR1 MGHRA and CDR2 YSYEKL come from the germline V gene. DNA for the CDR3: TGCGCCAGCAGCCAACAATCTAACTCTGGAAACACCATATATTTT. It encodes CASSQQSNSGNTIYF.

The CDR3 bases are TGTGCCTGTGATGACAGGTTCAATCAGCCCCAGCATTTT. It encodes CACDDRFNQPQHF. This chain connects TRBV30 to TRBJ1-5; possibly TRBD1 for D (6 bases). The CDR3 spans 13 residues. The V gene's germline CDR1 is GTSNPN and CDR2 SVGIG (reference sequence). V was trimmed by 6 bases and J by 3 bases, leaving 12 bases between them. The full variable domain, with the rest looked up from reference TRBV30 and TRBJ1-5, is SQTIHQWPATLVQPVGSPLSLECTVEGTSNPNLYWYRQAAGRGLQLLFYSVGIGQISSEVPQNLSASRPQDRQFILSSKKLLLSDSGFYLCACDDRFNQPQHFGDGTRLSIL.

V is TRBV11-2 and J is TRBJ2-5, with TRBD2 as a possible D gene (5 bases). The CDR3 length is 14 residues. The V end lost 5 bases, the J end lost 3 bases, and 13 bases lay between the germline ends. Germline V lookup: CDR1 SGHAT, CDR2 FQNNGV. The CDR3 sequence is CASSRGGQEETQYF. Here the CDR3 DNA reads TGTGCCAGCAGCCGGGGTGGGCAAGAAGAGACCCAGTACTTC.